The T cell receptor beta chain under discussion was sequenced for a study of T cell clonality in common variable immunodeficiency. This clone was picked up a small number of times. Antigen: not known. The read ends 3 residues early relative to the CDR3; the germline J gene fills the gap. TCRdb's table, derived via immunoSEQ multiplex PCR, lists solely in-frame clones and lacks some. Recorded here are about 42,000 clones, none singletons. Diagnosis required reduced IgG, IgA and/or IgM with specific antibody deficiency. For at least one year, all CVID subjects received replacement immunoglobulin. Trimming took 1 base from V and 6 from J, leaving 13 bases between them. The CDR3 has 15 residues. Germline CDR1 and CDR2: SGHTA and FQGNSA. Findings and limits, study-wide: Common variable immunodeficiency TCR beta sequences reportedly had fewer deletions and N-nucleotide insertions.

The chain is built from TRBV7-2 and TRBJ2-1, with D possibly being TRBD1 (5 bases). The TCR sequence derives from a human donor with common variable immunodeficiency. Sequencing was carried out using peripheral blood mononuclear cells. CDR3 DNA, as far as it was read: TGTGCCAGCAGCTTAGGCAGGGTAGGGTCCAATGAG. Encoded protein: CASSLGRVGSNE. The whole CDR3 is CASSLGRVGSNEQFF.